These 7 T cell receptor beta chains originate from one sample sequenced in a study of blood T cell repertoires in COVID-19. The method was immunoSEQ multiplex PCR; TCRdb's version includes in-frame clones alone and lacks a portion of them. Of a few hundred thousand clones in the sample, 87% were seen once. Sequencing used PBMCs or T cells enriched from blood (not recorded which). These receptors were collected from a woman aged 25 to 39 who had recovered from COVID-19.

The chain recombines TRBV5-6 with TRBJ2-2; TRBD1 is a possible D gene (6 bases). Trimming stripped 0 bases from V and 4 bases from J, with 16 bases between. Germline V gene sequence: CDR1 SGHDT, CDR2 YYEEEE. The CDR3 loop spans 17 amino acids. The CDR3 reads CASSLAGQKWATGELFF. CDR3 coding DNA: TGTGCCAGCAGCTTGGCCGGACAGAAGTGGGCCACCGGGGAGCTGTTTTTT. Supplemented by reference TRBV5-6 and TRBJ2-2, the full variable domain reads DAGVTQSPTHLIKTRGQQVTLRCSPKSGHDTVSWYQQALGQGPQFIFQYYEEEERQRGNFPDRFSGHQFPNYSSELNVNALLLGDSALYLCASSLAGQKWATGELFFGEGSRLTVL.

V is TRBV5-1 and J is TRBJ2-7; a weak D match, TRBD2 (6 bases). Germline V gene lookup returns CDR1 SGHRS and CDR2 YFSETQ. CDR3 size: 13 residues. The germline V and J ends were trimmed by 0 bases and 3 bases, with 7 bases remaining between them. The CDR3 loop is CASSLATSYEQYF. The DNA of the CDR3 is TGCGCCAGCAGCTTGGCGACTAGCTACGAGCAGTACTTC.

J is TRBJ1-1 and V is TRBV6-2 or TRBV6-3; a weak D match, TRBD1 (5 bases). Germline assignment: CDR1 MNHEY and CDR2 SVGEGT. CDR3 length: 15 amino acids. Trimming removed 3 bases at V and 1 base at J, with 12 bases between. CDR3 DNA: TGTGCCAGCAGTTATTTGCGACAGCCGAACACTGAAGCTTTCTTT. This encodes CASSYLRQPNTEAFF.

The chain recombines TRBV4-1 with TRBJ1-4; 7 bases map to TRBD1. Germline V gene sequence: CDR1 MGHRA, CDR2 YSYEKL. Germline trimming cut 0 bases from V and 3 bases from J; bases unmatched to any gene: 4. The CDR3 contains 16 residues. The CDR3 DNA sequence: TGCGCCAGCAGCCAAGAGAGGGGGCCGGCTAATGAAAAACTGTTTTTT. It specifies CASSQERGPANEKLFF.

The rearrangement uses TRBV13 and TRBJ1-2; possibly TRBD1 for D (5 bases). V lost 2 bases to trimming and J lost 14 bases, with 18 bases between them. The CDR3 covers 13 residues. Germline-derived CDR1 and CDR2 are PRHDT and FYEKMQ (reference sequence). CDR3 sequence: CASSLRSGVPSTF. CDR3 nucleotides: TGTGCCAGCAGCTTAAGGTCGGGGGTGCCTTCAACCTTC.

This clone appeared once. The genes are TRBV9 and TRBJ1-4; a weak D match, TRBD1 (6 bases). The CDR3 loop spans 13 amino acids. Trimming left V 4 bases short and J 4 bases short, with 8 bases between. Germline CDR1 is SGDLS and CDR2 is YYNGEE. The CDR3 nucleotides are TGTGCCAGCAGCCCAGGGGATAATGAAAAACTGTTTTTT. Residues: CASSPGDNEKLFF.

The chain has TRBV6-5 and TRBJ1-4; D gene unclear. CDR1 MNHEY and CDR2 SVGAGI come from the germline V gene. V dropped 6 bases and J dropped 5 bases, with 10 bases sitting between them. The CDR3 is made up of 13 amino acids. CDR3 DNA: TGTGCCAGCAGAACCGGGAGAAATGAAAAACTGTTTTTT. Translated: CASRTGRNEKLFF.